A single sample is the source of the 30 T cell receptor beta chains below, sequenced in a study of shared clonotypes between healthy human individuals. CD45RO-negative, CCR7-positively selected cells formed the naive CD8 fraction, excluding terminally differentiated effector memory CD45RA+ cells. Repertoires were generated with immunoSEQ multiplex PCR, while TCRdb's copy carries only in-frame clones and drops some. The sample includes 550,000 to 750,000 clones, around 92% of them seen just once. The sequenced sample consisted of naive CD8+ T cells sorted from blood. Receptor source: a man aged 25 to 40 in good health.

The rearrangement joins TRBV7-7 to TRBJ2-5; D is possibly TRBD1 or TRBD2 (5 bases each). In germline, CDR1 is SSHAT, CDR2 FNYEAQ (reference sequence). The V and J ends lost 5 bases and 1 base respectively, with 14 bases between them. The CDR3 sequence is 15 residues long. CDR3 sequence (DNA): TGTGCCAGCAGCCCGACGGCCGGGACCCAAGAGACCCAGTACTTC. It codes for CASSPTAGTQETQYF.

J is TRBJ2-7 and V is TRBV28; 7 bases fit TRBD2. CDR3 length: 15 amino acids. Germline V gene sequence: CDR1 MDHEN, CDR2 SYDVKM. V lost 3 bases to trimming and J lost 6 bases; unmatched junction nucleotides: 11. The CDR3 protein is CASSFPERDRGEQYF. The CDR3 DNA is TGTGCCAGCAGTTTCCCAGAGCGGGATAGGGGCGAGCAGTACTTC.

The CDR3 DNA sequence: TGTGCCAGCAGCTTGTACGTCCTACAGGGGGCGCCGGGGACTGAAGCTTTCTTT. Its translation is CASSLYVLQGAPGTEAFF. J is TRBJ1-1 and V is TRBV7-9, with 9 bases fitting TRBD1. The germline gives CDR1 SEHNR, CDR2 FQNEAQ (reference sequence). This CDR3 spans 18 amino acids. With V trimmed by 3 bases and J by 5 bases, 16 bases remained unmatched.

On this clone itself: Other DNA sequences from this sample encode an identical CDR3 as well. The chain is built from TRBV7-9 and TRBJ2-2, with no clear D. In germline, CDR1 is SEHNR, CDR2 FQNEAQ (reference sequence). CDR3 length equals 14 residues. V was pared by 1 base and J by 0 bases, with 3 bases between. This CDR3 reads CASSLVPNTGELFF. The CDR3 nucleotides read TGTGCCAGCAGCTTAGTACCGAACACCGGGGAGCTGTTTTTT.

The chain recombines TRBV6-4 with TRBJ2-7; possibly TRBD1 for D (6 bases). The CDR3 extends over 14 amino acids. The germline V and J ends were trimmed by 4 bases and 2 bases, with 12 bases remaining between them. Germline values: CDR1 MRHNA, CDR2 SNTAGT. The CDR3 region is CASSVSGVTYEQYF. DNA for the CDR3: TGTGCCAGCAGTGTGTCAGGGGTTACCTACGAGCAGTACTTC.

V is TRBV7-9 and J is TRBJ2-3, with D perhaps being TRBD1 or TRBD2 (5 bases each). The germline V gene has CDR1 SEHNR and CDR2 FQNEAQ (reference sequence). The length of the CDR3 is 15 residues. V gave up 5 bases and J gave up 3 bases, with 15 bases separating them. CDR3 sequence: CASSPVMRGTDTQYF. In DNA form, the CDR3 reads TGTGCCAGCAGCCCGGTGATGAGGGGAACAGATACGCAGTATTTT.

This rearrangement joins TRBV5-6 to TRBJ2-3, with 13 bases identical to TRBD2. V was clipped by 2 bases and J by 1 base; unmatched bases: 7. Looked up from germline, CDR1 is SGHDT and CDR2 is YYEEEE. CDR3 size: 18 residues. The CDR3 DNA reads as TGTGCCAGCAGCTTAGGACTAGCGGGAGATTTTGGCACAGATACGCAGTATTTT. As protein: CASSLGLAGDFGTDTQYF.

Concerning this clone itself: Other nucleotide sequences in the sample specify the same CDR3. J is TRBJ2-2 and V is TRBV2; the D is unclear. This CDR3 spans 13 amino acids. Germline lookup yields CDR1 SNHLY and CDR2 FYNNEI. Trimming removed 2 bases at V and 4 bases at J, with 5 bases between. In nucleotides, the CDR3 is TGTGCCAGCAGTGAATCGGGCACCGGGGAGCTGTTTTTT. It encodes CASSESGTGELFF.

This chain connects TRBV4-3 to TRBJ2-1; weak D call: TRBD2 (5 bases). The germline V and J ends were trimmed by 2 bases and 7 bases, with 12 bases remaining between them. Germline loops: CDR1 LGHNA, CDR2 YSLEER. The CDR3 is 14 residues long. The chain's CDR3 is CASSQTTTYNEQFF. DNA of the CDR3: TGCGCCAGCAGCCAAACGACTACTTATAATGAGCAGTTCTTC.

This rearrangement joins TRBV6-1 to TRBJ2-3; 11 bases agree with TRBD2. This CDR3 spans 17 amino acids. Germline CDR1 is MNHNS and CDR2 is SASEGT. V was pared by 4 bases and J by 0 bases, with 6 bases of the junction left unmatched. CDR3 sequence (DNA): TGTGCCAGCAGTGGGGTAGCGGGAGGGCCTAGCACAGATACGCAGTATTTT. Protein product: CASSGVAGGPSTDTQYF.

This rearrangement joins TRBV7-9 to TRBJ2-1; D gene unclear. The V end lost 5 bases, the J end lost 9 bases, and 20 bases lay between the germline ends. CDR1 and CDR2 (germline): SEHNR, FQNEAQ (reference sequence). The CDR3 length is 15 residues. The CDR3 DNA is TGTGCCAGCAGCAGCACCAAAACTGGTTGGGGTGAGCAGTTCTTC. This encodes CASSSTKTGWGEQFF.

The gene calls are TRBV4-1 and TRBJ2-2; a possible D gene is TRBD1 (6 bases). CDR3 size: 14 residues. Germline CDR1 and CDR2: MGHRA and YSYEKL. V was cut by 2 bases and J by 10 bases, with 14 bases left in between. CDR3 region: CASSQYTGPLELFF. CDR3 sequence (DNA): TGCGCCAGCAGCCAATACACAGGGCCCCTGGAGCTGTTTTTT.

The genes are TRBV27 and TRBJ1-3; D gene ambiguous. This CDR3 is built from 16 residues. The germline V gene encodes CDR1 MNHEY and CDR2 SMNVEV (reference sequence). Between the trimmed V and J ends, which lost 1 base and 2 bases, there was a span of 12 bases. CDR3 protein: CASSLWAPGPGNTIYF. The CDR3 coding sequence is TGTGCCAGCAGTTTATGGGCACCCGGACCTGGAAACACCATATATTTT.

The chain has TRBV27 and TRBJ2-7, with 9 positions matching TRBD1. Germline values: CDR1 MNHEY, CDR2 SMNVEV (reference sequence). J was trimmed by 6 bases and V by 7 bases; bases with no gene match: 10. The CDR3 contains 14 residues. The CDR3 here is CASKIQGAFFEQYF. CDR3 bases: TGTGCCAGCAAAATACAGGGGGCGTTTTTCGAGCAGTACTTC.

The rearrangement joins TRBV5-4 to TRBJ2-1; tentative D call: TRBD2 (7 bases). The V gene lost 4 bases and the J gene lost 0 bases, with 23 bases spanning the gap. Germline CDR1 SGHNT, CDR2 YYREEE (reference sequence). The CDR3 covers 19 residues. CDR3 bases: TGTGCCAGCAGCCCGACTTGGGGGGGACAAAGCGTCTCCTACAATGAGCAGTTCTTC. Protein sequence: CASSPTWGGQSVSYNEQFF.

The gene calls are TRBV9 and TRBJ2-1, with TRBD1 matching 9 bases. V lost 3 bases, J lost 3 bases, and 13 bases stayed unmatched. The CDR3 is 18 residues long. CDR1 is SGDLS, CDR2 YYNGEE, per germline. The CDR3 spells CASSGRDRATRGYNEQFF. The CDR3 DNA reads TGTGCCAGCAGCGGCCGGGACAGGGCAACGCGGGGCTACAATGAGCAGTTCTTC.

The chain combines TRBV7-9 with TRBJ2-2; D ambiguous. Germline CDR1 is SEHNR and CDR2 is FQNEAQ (reference sequence). The CDR3 totals 13 residues. The V gene lost 2 bases and the J gene lost 5 bases, with 6 bases spanning the gap. The chain's CDR3 is CASSLISTGELFF. CDR3 in DNA: TGTGCCAGCAGCTTAATTAGTACCGGGGAGCTGTTTTTT.

The V call is TRBV6-1, the J call TRBJ1-1; D is uncertain. The length of the CDR3 is 15 residues. V lost 4 bases and J lost 1, with 13 bases in between. Germline V lookup: CDR1 MNHNS, CDR2 SASEGT. Here the CDR3 reads CASSAHGYENTEAFF. The DNA of the CDR3 is TGTGCCAGCAGTGCCCATGGTTACGAGAACACTGAAGCTTTCTTT.

V is TRBV7-9 and J is TRBJ2-6; the match to TRBD1 covers 7 bases. Germline CDR1 SEHNR, CDR2 FQNEAQ (reference sequence). The CDR3 extends over 17 amino acids. After removal of 5 bases from V and 2 bases from J, the junction contained 9 bases not matched to a gene. The CDR3 sequence is CASSTIDDRAGANVLTF. The CDR3 region has the DNA TGTGCCAGCAGCACGATAGATGACAGGGCTGGGGCCAACGTCCTGACTTTC.

The chain is built from TRBV28 and TRBJ2-7; tentatively, D is TRBD1 (6 bases). Germline-derived CDR1 and CDR2 are MDHEN and SYDVKM. Deletions cut 2 bases from V and 2 bases from J, with 16 bases between. There are 16 residues in the CDR3. CDR3 nucleotide sequence: TGTGCCAGCAGTTTACACGTCGCCAGGGGTGCCTACGAGCAGTACTTC. The encoded protein is CASSLHVARGAYEQYF.

A single count supports this clone. In this CDR3 the conserved last residue, phenylalanine or tryptophan, is missing, so a read error is likely. Because the CDR3's place on the DNA is in doubt, the DNA is left out and the CDR3 is given as listed by TCRdb. J is TRBJ2-7 and V is TRBV29-1; the listed D gene, TRBD2, was not tested against the DNA. The CDR3 spans 12 amino acids, including both terminal residues. CDR1 and CDR2 (germline): SQVTM, ANQGSEA. The chain's CDR3 is CSVEMETSGILY.

In this sample, this clone turned up once. V usage is TRBV7-9 and J usage is TRBJ2-3, with 11 bases lining up with TRBD2. The J segment lost 6 bases and the V segment lost 1 base, leaving 9 bases of the junction unmatched. Germline values: CDR1 SEHNR, CDR2 FQNEAQ (reference sequence). The CDR3 is 17 residues long. This CDR3 is CASSLEPSGRWSDTQYF. The CDR3 bases are TGTGCCAGCAGCTTAGAGCCTAGCGGGAGGTGGTCGGATACGCAGTATTTT.

A single count supports this clone. The rearrangement uses TRBV10-1 and TRBJ2-1; TRBD2 is a possible D gene (6 bases). CDR3 length equals 13 residues. Trimming left V 6 bases short and J 8 bases short, with 14 bases between. Germline V gene sequence: CDR1 WNHNN, CDR2 SYGVQD (reference sequence). DNA for the CDR3: TGCGCCAGCAGCACCGGAGGGTTGGATGAGCAGTTCTTC. Its translation is CASSTGGLDEQFF.

This chain links TRBV19 with TRBJ1-2, with D tentatively TRBD1 (5 bases). The CDR3 extends over 19 amino acids. The germline V and J ends were trimmed by 4 bases and 3 bases, with 27 bases remaining between them. Per germline, CDR1 LNHDA and CDR2 SQIVND (reference sequence). DNA of the CDR3: TGTGCCAGTAGTAACCTCGTCTTACGGGACGGTCGGGGGGACTATGGCTACACCTTC. Residues: CASSNLVLRDGRGDYGYTF.

V usage is TRBV4-1 and J usage is TRBJ2-3; TRBD2 is a possible D gene (5 bases). From germline, CDR1 is MGHRA and CDR2 YSYEKL. Trimming removed 0 bases from V and 0 bases from J, with 19 bases in between. The CDR3 runs 19 residues. The CDR3 DNA sequence: TGCGCCAGCAGCCAAGATCTATTCCCATCGGGCGGGAGCACAGATACGCAGTATTTT. This sequence encodes CASSQDLFPSGGSTDTQYF.

The genes are TRBV28 and TRBJ2-7; TRBD2 matches at 10 bases. The length of the CDR3 is 14 residues. Germline values: CDR1 MDHEN, CDR2 SYDVKM. With V trimmed by 2 bases and J by 4 bases, 2 bases remained unmatched. The CDR3, as DNA: TGTGCCAGCAGTTTAGTAGCGGGAGGTTACGAGCAGTACTTC. Its protein product is CASSLVAGGYEQYF.

This clone was found a few times. The chain recombines TRBV30 with TRBJ1-1; 10 nucleotides agree with TRBD1. Germline V gives CDR1 GTSNPN, CDR2 SVGIG (reference sequence). The length of the CDR3 is 14 residues. V was clipped by 2 bases and J by 4 bases; unmatched bases: 4. This CDR3 is CAWSKGQGPTEAFF. The CDR3 DNA is TGTGCCTGGAGTAAGGGACAGGGGCCCACTGAAGCTTTCTTT. The variable domain in full, completed from reference TRBV30 and TRBJ1-1, reads SQTIHQWPATLVQPVGSPLSLECTVEGTSNPNLYWYRQAAGRGLQLLFYSVGIGQISSEVPQNLSASRPQDRQFILSSKKLLLSDSGFYLCAWSKGQGPTEAFFGQGTRLTVV.

This chain links TRBV19 with TRBJ2-1; 7 nucleotides line up with TRBD2. Germline V gene sequence: CDR1 LNHDA, CDR2 SQIVND (reference sequence). The CDR3 consists of 13 residues. J lost 6 bases, V lost 6 bases, and 5 bases had no gene match. The CDR3 spells CASRREGSNEQFF. DNA of the CDR3: TGTGCCAGTAGGAGGGAGGGCAGCAATGAGCAGTTCTTC.

V is TRBV11-2 and J is TRBJ2-5; D tentatively fits TRBD1 or TRBD2 (6 bases each). The CDR3 spans 14 residues. Germline-derived CDR1 and CDR2 are SGHAT and FQNNGV. Trimming pared 1 base from V and 4 bases from J, leaving 10 bases between. The CDR3 DNA follows: TGTGCCAGCAGCTTAGGGGGGGCTCGAGAGACCCAGTACTTC. It is translated as CASSLGGARETQYF.

The DNA of the CDR3 is TGTGCCAGCACCTGGGGTGGGGCTAATGAAAAACTGTTTTTT. Translated, it gives CASTWGGANEKLFF. The chain is built from TRBV7-9 and TRBJ1-4, with D uncertain. The CDR3 sequence is 14 residues long. V was trimmed by 7 bases and J by 3 bases, leaving 12 bases between them. Germline CDR1 is SEHNR and CDR2 is FQNEAQ (reference sequence).